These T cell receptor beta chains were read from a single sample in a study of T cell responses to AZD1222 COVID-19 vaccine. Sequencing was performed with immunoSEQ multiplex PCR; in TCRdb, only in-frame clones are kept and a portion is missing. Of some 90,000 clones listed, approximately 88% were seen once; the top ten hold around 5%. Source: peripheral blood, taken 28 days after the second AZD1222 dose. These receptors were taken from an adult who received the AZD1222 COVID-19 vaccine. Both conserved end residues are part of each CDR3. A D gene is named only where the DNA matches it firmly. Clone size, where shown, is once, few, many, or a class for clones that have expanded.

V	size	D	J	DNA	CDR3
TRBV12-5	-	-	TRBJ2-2	TGTGCTAGTGGTTTGGCCTCGAACACCGGGGAGCTGTTTTTT	CASGLASNTGELFF
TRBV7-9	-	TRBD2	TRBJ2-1	TGTGCCAGCAGCCCGCGGGGGGGCCCGGGGAATGAGCAGTTCTTC	CASSPRGGPGNEQFF
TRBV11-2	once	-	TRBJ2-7	TGTGCCAGCAGCTTAGCCCCGACGGACTCCTACGAGCAGTACTTC	CASSLAPTDSYEQYF
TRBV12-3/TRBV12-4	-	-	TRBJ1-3	TGTGCCAGCAGTATCGGGGGGCCGGACACCATATATTTT	CASSIGGPDTIYF
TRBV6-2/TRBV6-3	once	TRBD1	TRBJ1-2	TGTGCCAGCAGTTACTCCAGGGGGTGGAACTATGGCTACACCTTC	CASSYSRGWNYGYTF
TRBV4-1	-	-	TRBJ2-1	TGCGCCAGCAGCCAAGATCCTCGGGGCAATGAGCAGTTCTTC	CASSQDPRGNEQFF
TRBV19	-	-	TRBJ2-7	TGTGGGTTTAGGTACGAGCAGTACTTC	CGFRYEQYF
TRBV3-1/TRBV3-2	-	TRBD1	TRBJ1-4	TGTGCCAGCAGCCAAACAGGGGCAACTAATGAAAAACTGTTTTTT	CASSQTGATNEKLFF
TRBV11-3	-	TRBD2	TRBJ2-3	TGTGCCAGCAGCTTAATCCGCGACTCTAGCGGGGGTAGTACAGATACGCAGTATTTT	CASSLIRDSSGGSTDTQYF
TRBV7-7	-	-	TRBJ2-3	TGTGCCAGCAGCTTAAGTGGGGTTGCAGATACGCAGTATTTT	CASSLSGVADTQYF
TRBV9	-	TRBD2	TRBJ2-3	TGTGCCAGCAGCTTACGGACTAGCGGACACGGTACGCAGTATTTT	CASSLRTSGHGTQYF